This is a list of T cell receptor beta chains from one sample in a study of molecular identifiers for immune sequencing clone quantification. Via MiXCR, TCRdb re-called the PCR reads, giving one row per CDR3 protein. In the table there are approximately 500,000 distinct CDR3 sequences, about 25% of which are singletons. Sequenced sample: naive CD8+ T cells from blood, with Jurkat cell RNA spiked in. Receptor source: a human donor in good health. Some libraries in this study had Jurkat cell RNA spiked in. The conserved cysteine and the conserved F or W are not part of the CDR3 here.

v_gene,j_gene,CDR3aa
TRBV27,TRBJ2-5,ASSPIAVQETPS
TRBV14,TRBJ1-1,ASSQGTFGNTEAF
TRBV14,TRBJ2-1,AGSREGYRERF
TRBV3-1,TRBJ2-3,ARSPLSTDTQY
TRBV20-1,TRBJ2-7,SARDPASYEQY
TRBV15,TRBJ2-2,ATTTKTTGELF
TRBV20-1,TRBJ2-1,SARDPYGGRSYNELF
TRBV7-9,TRBJ2-7,ASSPTGTGFYEQY
TRBV4-1,TRBJ2-5,ASSPGGLEETQY
TRBV7-9,TRBJ1-1,AGEDRENTEAF
TRBV19,TRBJ2-7,ASSTDPMAYEQY
TRBV5-1,TRBJ2-7,ASSPEGQGTYEQY
TRBV5-1,TRBJ1-4,ASSDGQGEEKLF
TRBV7-9,TRBJ1-1,AGSHYQGRDTEAF
TRBV9,TRBJ1-3,ASSPHNRDSGNTIY
TRBV6-1,TRBJ1-1,ASKPVNTEAF
TRBV6-6,TRBJ1-1,ASSSPGWGRNTEAF
TRBV12-3/TRBV12-4,TRBJ2-3,ASSWTGGKDTQY
TRBV6-5,TRBJ1-4,ASSWTTGRGEKLF
TRBV20-1,TRBJ1-1,SAQIAGTGFTEAF
TRBV5-1,TRBJ2-7,ASSVGGGEQY
TRBV11-2,TRBJ1-2,ASSWDGANYGYT
TRBV11-1,TRBJ2-7,ASSSSRRDWLREQY
TRBV7-9,TRBJ2-1,ANSSNRDQYNEQF
TRBV7-9,TRBJ2-5,ASSSPPRNLAGAETQY
TRBV4-3,TRBJ2-3,ASSQDGFGGTDTQY
TRBV28,TRBJ2-7,ASSWGVGSYEQY
TRBV7-7,TRBJ2-5,ASSLGDLETQY
TRBV29-1,TRBJ2-7,SVEGTTYEQY
TRBV2,TRBJ2-5,ASSDLPGTTLWETQY
TRBV14,TRBJ1-2,ASSLLGQAYPEYGYT
TRBV12-3/TRBV12-4,TRBJ2-3,ASSSVDTQY
TRBV4-3,TRBJ2-1,ASSQDPRRPYNEQF
TRBV4-1,TRBJ1-2,ASSQERQGKSYGYT
TRBV19,TRBJ2-4,ASSISGGSQNIQY